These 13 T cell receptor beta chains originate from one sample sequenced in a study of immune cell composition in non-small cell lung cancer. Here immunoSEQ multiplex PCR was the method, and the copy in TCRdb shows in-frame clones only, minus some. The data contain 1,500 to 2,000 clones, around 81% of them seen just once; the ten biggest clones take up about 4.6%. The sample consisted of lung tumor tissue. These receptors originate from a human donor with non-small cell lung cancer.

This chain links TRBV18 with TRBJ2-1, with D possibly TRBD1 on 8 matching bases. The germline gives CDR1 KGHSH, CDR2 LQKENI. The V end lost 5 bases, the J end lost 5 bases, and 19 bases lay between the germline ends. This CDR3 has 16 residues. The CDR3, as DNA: TGTGCCAGCTCAACAAGGCGGACAGGGAGGGACAATGAGCAGTTCTTC. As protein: CASSTRRTGRDNEQFF.

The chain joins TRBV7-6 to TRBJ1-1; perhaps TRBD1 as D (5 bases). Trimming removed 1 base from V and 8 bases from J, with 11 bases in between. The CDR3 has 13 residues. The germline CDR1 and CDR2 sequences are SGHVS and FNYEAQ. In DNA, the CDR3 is TGTGCCAGCAGCTTAGATGGGACTTCCGAAGCTTTCTTT. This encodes CASSLDGTSEAFF. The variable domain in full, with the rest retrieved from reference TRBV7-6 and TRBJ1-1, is GAGVSQSPRYKVTKRGQDVALRCDPISGHVSLYWYRQALGQGPEFLTYFNYEAQQDKSGLPNDRFSAERPEGSISTLTIQRTEQRDSAMYRCASSLDGTSEAFFGQGTRLTVV.

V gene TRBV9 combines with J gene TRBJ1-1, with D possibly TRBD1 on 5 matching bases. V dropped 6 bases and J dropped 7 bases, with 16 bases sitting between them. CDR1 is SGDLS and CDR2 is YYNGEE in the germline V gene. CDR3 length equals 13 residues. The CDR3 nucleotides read TGTGCCAGCAACAAGGAGGGGAGGGATGAAGCTTTCTTT. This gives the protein CASNKEGRDEAFF.

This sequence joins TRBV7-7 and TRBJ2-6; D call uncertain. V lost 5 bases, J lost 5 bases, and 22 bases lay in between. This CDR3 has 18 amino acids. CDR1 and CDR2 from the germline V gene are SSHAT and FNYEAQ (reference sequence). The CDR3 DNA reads TGTGCCAGCAGCAGCGATATTAAGTGCCAAAGTCGGGCCAACGTCCTGACTTTC. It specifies CASSSDIKCQSRANVLTF.

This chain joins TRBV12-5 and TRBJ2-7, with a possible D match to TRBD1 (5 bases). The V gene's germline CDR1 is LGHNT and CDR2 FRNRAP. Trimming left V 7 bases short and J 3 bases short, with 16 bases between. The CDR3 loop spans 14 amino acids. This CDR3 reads CASAVDSPSYEQYF. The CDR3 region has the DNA TGTGCTAGTGCCGTTGACAGTCCAAGCTACGAGCAGTACTTC.

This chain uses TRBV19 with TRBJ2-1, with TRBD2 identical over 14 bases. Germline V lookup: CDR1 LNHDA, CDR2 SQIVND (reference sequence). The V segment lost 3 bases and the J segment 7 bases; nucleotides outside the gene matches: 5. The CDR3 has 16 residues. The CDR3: CASSIRTSGRINEQFF. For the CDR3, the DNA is TGTGCCAGTAGTATCCGGACTAGCGGGAGGATAAATGAGCAGTTCTTC. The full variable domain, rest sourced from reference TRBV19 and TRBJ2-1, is DGGITQSPKYLFRKEGQNVTLSCEQNLNHDAMYWYRQDPGQGLRLIYYSQIVNDFQKGDIAEGYSVSREKKESFPLTVTSAQKNPTAFYLCASSIRTSGRINEQFFGPGTRLTVL.

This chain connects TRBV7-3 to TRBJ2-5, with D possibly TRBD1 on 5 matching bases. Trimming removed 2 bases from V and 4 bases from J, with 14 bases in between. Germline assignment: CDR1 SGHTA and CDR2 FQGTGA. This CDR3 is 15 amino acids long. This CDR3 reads CASSLGKGDRETQYF. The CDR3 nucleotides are TGTGCCAGCAGCTTAGGGAAAGGGGATCGAGAGACCCAGTACTTC.

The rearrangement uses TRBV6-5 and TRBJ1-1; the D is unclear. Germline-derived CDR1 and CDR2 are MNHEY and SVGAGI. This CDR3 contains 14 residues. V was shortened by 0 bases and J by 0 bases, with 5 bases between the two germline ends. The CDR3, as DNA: TGTGCCAGCAGTTACTCTGCGGTGAACACTGAAGCTTTCTTT. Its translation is CASSYSAVNTEAFF.

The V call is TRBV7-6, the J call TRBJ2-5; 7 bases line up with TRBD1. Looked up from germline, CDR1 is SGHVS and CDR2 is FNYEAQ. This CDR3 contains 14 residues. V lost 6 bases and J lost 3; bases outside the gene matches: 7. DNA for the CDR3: TGTGCCAGCAGGCATACTCAGGGGGAAGAGACCCAGTACTTC. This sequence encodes CASRHTQGEETQYF.

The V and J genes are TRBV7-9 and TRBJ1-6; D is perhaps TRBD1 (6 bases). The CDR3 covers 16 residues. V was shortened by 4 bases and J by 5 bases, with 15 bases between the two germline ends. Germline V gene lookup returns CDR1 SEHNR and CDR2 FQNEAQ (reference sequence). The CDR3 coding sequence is TGTGCCAGCAGCTCCGGGACATTGAGAGATAATTCACCCCTCCACTTT. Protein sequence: CASSSGTLRDNSPLHF.

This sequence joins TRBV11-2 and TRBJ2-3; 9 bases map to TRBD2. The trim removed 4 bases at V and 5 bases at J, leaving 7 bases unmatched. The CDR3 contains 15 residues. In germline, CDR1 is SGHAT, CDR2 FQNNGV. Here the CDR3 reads CASSWAGGPLDTQYF. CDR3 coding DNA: TGTGCCAGCAGCTGGGCGGGAGGGCCATTAGATACGCAGTATTTT.

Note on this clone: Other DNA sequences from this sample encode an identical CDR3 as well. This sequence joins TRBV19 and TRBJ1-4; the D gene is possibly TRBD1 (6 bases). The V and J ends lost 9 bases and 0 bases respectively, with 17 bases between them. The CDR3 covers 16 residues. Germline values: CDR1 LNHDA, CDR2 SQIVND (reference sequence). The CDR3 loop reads CASQDRATATNEKLFF. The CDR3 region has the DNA TGTGCCAGCCAGGACAGAGCGACCGCAACTAATGAAAAACTGTTTTTT.

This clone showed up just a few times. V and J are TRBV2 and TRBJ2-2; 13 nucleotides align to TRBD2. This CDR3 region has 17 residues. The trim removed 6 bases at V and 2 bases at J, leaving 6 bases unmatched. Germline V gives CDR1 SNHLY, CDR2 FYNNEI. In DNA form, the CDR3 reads TGTGCCAGCAGCTTACTAGCGGGAGGGGTAAACACCGGGGAGCTGTTTTTT. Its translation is CASSLLAGGVNTGELFF.